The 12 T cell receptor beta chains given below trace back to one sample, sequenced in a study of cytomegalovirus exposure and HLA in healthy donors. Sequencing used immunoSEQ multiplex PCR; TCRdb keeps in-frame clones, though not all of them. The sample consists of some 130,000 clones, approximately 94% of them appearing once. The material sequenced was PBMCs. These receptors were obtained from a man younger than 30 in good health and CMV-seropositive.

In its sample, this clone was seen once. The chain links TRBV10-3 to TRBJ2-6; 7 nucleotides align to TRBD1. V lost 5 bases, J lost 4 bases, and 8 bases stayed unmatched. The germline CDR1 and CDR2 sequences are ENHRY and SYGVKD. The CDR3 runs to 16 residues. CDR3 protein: CAISRDSRSGANVLTF. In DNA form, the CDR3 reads TGTGCCATCAGTCGGGACAGCCGCTCGGGGGCCAACGTCCTGACTTTC.

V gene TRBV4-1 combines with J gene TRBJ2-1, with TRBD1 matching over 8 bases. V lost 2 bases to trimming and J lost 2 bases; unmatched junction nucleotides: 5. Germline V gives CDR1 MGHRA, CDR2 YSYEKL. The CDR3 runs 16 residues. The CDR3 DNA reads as TGCGCCAGCAGCCAACCGACCAGGGGGCCCTACAATGAGCAGTTCTTC. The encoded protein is CASSQPTRGPYNEQFF.

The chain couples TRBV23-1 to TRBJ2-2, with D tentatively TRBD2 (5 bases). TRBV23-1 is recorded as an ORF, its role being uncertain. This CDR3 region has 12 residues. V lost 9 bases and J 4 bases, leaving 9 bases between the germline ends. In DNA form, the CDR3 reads TGCGCCAGTCCCCGGGGCACCGGGGAGCTGTTTTTT. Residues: CASPRGTGELFF.

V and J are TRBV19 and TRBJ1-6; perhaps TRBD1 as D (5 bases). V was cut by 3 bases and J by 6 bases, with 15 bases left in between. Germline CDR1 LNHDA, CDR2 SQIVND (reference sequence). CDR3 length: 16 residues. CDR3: CASSITDGHVNSPLHF. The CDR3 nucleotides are TGTGCCAGTAGTATCACCGACGGACACGTTAATTCACCCCTCCACTTT.

CDR3 DNA: TGTGCCAGCAGCGTAGATACAGGCTATGGCTACACCTTC. Residues: CASSVDTGYGYTF. This chain uses TRBV9 with TRBJ1-2; possibly TRBD1 for D (5 bases). Deletions cut 0 bases from V and 4 bases from J, with 7 bases between. The CDR3 extends over 13 amino acids. Germline V CDR1 and CDR2: SGDLS, YYNGEE.

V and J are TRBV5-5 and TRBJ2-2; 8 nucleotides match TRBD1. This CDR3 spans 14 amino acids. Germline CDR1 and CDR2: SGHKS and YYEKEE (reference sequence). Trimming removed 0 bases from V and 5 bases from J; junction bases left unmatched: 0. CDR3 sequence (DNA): TGTGCCAGCAGCTTGGGACAGGGGACCGGGGAGCTGTTTTTT. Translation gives CASSLGQGTGELFF.

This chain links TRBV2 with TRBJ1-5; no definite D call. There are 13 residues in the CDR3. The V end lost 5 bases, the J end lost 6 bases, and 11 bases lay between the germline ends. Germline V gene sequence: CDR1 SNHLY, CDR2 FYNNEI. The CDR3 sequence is CASSPGEGQPQHF. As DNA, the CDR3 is TGTGCCAGCAGTCCTGGCGAGGGTCAGCCCCAGCATTTT.

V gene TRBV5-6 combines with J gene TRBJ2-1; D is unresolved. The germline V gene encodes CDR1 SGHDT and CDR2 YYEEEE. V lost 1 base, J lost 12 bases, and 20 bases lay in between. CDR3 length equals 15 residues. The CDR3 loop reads CASSLRQFFSVSQFF. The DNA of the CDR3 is TGTGCCAGCAGCTTGCGTCAGTTCTTCTCCGTCTCGCAGTTCTTC.

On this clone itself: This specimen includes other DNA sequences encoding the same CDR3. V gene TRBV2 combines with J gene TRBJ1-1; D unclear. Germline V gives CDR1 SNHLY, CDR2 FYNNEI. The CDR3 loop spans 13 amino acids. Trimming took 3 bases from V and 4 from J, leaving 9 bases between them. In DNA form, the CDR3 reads TGTGCCAGCAGTGAGGCCCGGGGCACTGAAGCTTTCTTT. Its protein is CASSEARGTEAFF.

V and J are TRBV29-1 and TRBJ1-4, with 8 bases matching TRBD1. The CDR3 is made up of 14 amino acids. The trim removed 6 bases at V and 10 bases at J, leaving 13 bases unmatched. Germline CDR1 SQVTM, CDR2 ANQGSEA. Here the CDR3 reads CSVSGTGQVAKLFF. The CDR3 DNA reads TGCAGCGTATCCGGGACAGGTCAGGTGGCAAAACTGTTTTTT.

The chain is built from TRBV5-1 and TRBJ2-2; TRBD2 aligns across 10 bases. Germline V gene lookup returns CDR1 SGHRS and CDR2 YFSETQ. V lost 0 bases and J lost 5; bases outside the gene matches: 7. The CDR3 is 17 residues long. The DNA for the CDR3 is TGCGCCAGCAGCTTGGTTGCTAGCGGGAGTGAAACCGGGGAGCTGTTTTTT. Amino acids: CASSLVASGSETGELFF.

For the CDR3, the DNA is TGTGCCAGCAGCTTGGAGGACAGGGACTACGAGCAGTACTTC. This codes for CASSLEDRDYEQYF. V is TRBV5-6 and J is TRBJ2-7; 8 bases are shared with TRBD1. V was clipped by 0 bases and J by 3 bases; unmatched bases: 2. The germline gives CDR1 SGHDT, CDR2 YYEEEE. The CDR3 sequence is 14 residues long.